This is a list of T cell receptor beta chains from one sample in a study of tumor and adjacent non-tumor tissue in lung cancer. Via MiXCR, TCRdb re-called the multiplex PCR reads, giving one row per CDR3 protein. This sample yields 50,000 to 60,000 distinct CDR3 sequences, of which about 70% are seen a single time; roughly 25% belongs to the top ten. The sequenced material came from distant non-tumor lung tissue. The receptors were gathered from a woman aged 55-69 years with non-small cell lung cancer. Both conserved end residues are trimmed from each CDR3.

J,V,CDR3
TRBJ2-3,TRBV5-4,ASNLVLGLAGEAQY
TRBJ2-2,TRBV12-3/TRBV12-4,ASRPRDGSNTGKLF
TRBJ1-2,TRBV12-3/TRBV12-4,ANSSGRFDGYT
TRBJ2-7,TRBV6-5,VSARDLDRGYEQY
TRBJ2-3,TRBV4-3,ANSHETGGTDTQY
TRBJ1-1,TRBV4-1,ASQGEGAKAEAF
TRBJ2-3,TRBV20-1,SVRGLAGDSC
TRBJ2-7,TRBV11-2,ASSLVGGSEYEQY
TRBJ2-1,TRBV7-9,ASSSKHGTANNEQF
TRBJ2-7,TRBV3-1,ASSQGLSGSYEQY
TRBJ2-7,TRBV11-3,ASSLDAETYEPY
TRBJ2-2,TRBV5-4,ASSSGAGQGYTGELF
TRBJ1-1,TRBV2,ASRSIRGEMNTEAF
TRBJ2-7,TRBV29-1,SIAGTRAYEQY
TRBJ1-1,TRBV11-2,ASSLHQSLNTEAF
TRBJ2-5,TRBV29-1,SVEGGAAKQETQY
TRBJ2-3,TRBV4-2,ASSQGQHSDTQY
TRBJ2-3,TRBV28,ASSGGYRGGTTDTQY
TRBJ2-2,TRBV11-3,ASNTNTRELF
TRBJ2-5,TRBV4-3,ARSQKGGAWETQY
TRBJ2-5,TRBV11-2,TSSQGAGGPETQY
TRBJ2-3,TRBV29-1,SVVPEMVDMQY
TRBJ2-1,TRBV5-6,ASSVLSSGGAWNEQF
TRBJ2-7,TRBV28,ACSLLARLYEQY
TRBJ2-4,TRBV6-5,ANRPSKGGVAKNIQY
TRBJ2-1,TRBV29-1,SVEPQGAFFDSNEHF
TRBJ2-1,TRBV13,TSTLAEEPIYNEQF
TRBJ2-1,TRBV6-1,ASSTQDPGRNEHF
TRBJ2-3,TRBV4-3,SSSQESGRADMQY